This entry features one TCR beta chain sequence. In the authors' methods: Amplified reference gene primers provided the basis for estimating nucleated cell counts. Some clones are missing from TCRdb's copy, which holds only in-frame ones; the method was immunoSEQ multiplex PCR. That table is the source of V, J and clone size, and D and trimming were worked out from the DNA. Of 260,000 or so clones in the sample, 85% were seen once. The data were taken from a study of blood T cell repertoires in COVID-19. The CDR3 runs 14 residues. Germline values: CDR1 MNHEY, CDR2 SVGAGI. Losses at the gene ends were 7 bases for V and 10 bases for J; bases not matched to a gene: 14.

Sequencing was performed on PBMCs or T cells enriched from blood (not recorded which). The rearrangement joins TRBV6-5 to TRBJ2-7, with 9 bases fitting TRBD1. The TCR comes from a woman in her fifties or sixties who had recovered from COVID-19. The CDR3 coding sequence is TGTGCCAGCAACCGCGGGACAGGGAGAGGCCTCCAGTACTTC. The encoded protein is CASNRGTGRGLQYF.